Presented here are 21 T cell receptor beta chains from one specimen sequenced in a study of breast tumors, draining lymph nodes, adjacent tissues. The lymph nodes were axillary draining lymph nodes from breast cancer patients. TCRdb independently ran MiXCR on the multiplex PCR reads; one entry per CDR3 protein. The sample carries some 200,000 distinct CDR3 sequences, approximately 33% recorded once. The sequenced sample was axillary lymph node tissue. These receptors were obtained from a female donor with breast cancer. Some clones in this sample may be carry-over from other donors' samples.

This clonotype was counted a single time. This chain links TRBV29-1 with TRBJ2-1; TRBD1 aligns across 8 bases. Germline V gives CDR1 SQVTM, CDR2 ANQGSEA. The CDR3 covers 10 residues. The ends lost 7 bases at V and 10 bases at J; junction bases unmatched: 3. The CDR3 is CSATGDEQFF. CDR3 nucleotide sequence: TGCAGCGCGACAGGGGACGAGCAGTTCTTC.

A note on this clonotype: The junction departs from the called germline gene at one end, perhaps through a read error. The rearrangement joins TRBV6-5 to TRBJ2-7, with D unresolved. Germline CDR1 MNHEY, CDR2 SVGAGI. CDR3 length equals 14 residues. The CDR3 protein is CAGSHVPPPYEQYF. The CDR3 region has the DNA TGTGCCGGCAGTCACGTCCCGCCCCCCTACGAGCAGTACTTC.

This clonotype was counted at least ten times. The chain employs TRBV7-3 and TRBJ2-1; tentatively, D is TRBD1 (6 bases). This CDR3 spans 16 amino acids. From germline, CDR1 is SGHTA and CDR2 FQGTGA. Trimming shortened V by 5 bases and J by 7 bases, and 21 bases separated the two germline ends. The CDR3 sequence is CASSPQGQGSWNEQFF. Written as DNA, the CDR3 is TGTGCCAGCAGCCCGCAAGGGCAGGGGTCATGGAATGAGCAGTTCTTC.

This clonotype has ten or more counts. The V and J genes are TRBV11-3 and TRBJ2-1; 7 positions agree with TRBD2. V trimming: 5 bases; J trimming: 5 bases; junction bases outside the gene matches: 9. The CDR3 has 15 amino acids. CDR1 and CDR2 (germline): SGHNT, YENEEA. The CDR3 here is CASSALSLADNEQFF. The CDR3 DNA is TGTGCCAGCAGCGCCCTGAGCCTAGCGGACAATGAGCAGTTCTTC.

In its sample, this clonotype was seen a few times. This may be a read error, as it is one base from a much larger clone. CDR3 sequence: CASKRGDYGYTF. Here the CDR3 DNA reads TGTGCCAGCAAACGAGGGGACTATGGCTACACCTTC. The rearrangement links TRBV6-5 to TRBJ1-2; D might be TRBD1 (5 bases). The CDR3 sequence is 12 residues long. Germline CDR1 and CDR2: MNHEY and SVGAGI. V lost 7 bases and J lost 3, with 9 bases in between.

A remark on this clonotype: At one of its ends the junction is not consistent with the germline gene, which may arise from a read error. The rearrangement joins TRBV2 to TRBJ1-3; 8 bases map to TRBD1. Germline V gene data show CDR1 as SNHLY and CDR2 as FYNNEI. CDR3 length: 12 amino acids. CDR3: CSPQGARNTIYF. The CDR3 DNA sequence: TGCAGCCCCCAGGGGGCCAGAAACACCATATATTTT.

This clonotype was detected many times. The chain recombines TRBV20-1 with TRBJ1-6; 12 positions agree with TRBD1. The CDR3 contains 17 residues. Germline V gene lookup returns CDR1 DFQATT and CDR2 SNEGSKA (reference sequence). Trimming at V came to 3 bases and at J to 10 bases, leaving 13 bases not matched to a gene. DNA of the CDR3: TGCAGTGCTAGCGAACCTTTACCCGGGACAGGGGGCTCACCCCTCCACTTT. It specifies CSASEPLPGTGGSPLHF.

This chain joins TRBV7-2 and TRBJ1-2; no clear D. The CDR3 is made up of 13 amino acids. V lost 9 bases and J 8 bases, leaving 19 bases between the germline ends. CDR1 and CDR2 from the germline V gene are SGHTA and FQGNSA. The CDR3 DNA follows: TGTGCCAGTAGCCCCATAGGTAGTGGCGGCTACACCTTC. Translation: CASSPIGSGGYTF.

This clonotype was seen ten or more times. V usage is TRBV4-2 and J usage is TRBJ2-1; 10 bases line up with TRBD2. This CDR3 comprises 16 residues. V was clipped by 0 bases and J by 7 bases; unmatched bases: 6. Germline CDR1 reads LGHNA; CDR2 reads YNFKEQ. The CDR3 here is CASSQELAGERNEQFF. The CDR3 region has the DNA TGTGCCAGCAGCCAAGAGCTAGCGGGAGAGAGGAATGAGCAGTTCTTC.

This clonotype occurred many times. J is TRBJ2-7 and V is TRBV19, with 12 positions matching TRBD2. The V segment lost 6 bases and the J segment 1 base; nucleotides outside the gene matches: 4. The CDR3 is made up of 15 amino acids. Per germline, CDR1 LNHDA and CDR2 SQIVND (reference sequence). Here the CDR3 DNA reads TGTGCCAGTAGACGCGGACTAGCGGGGTCCTACGAGCAGTACTTC. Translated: CASRRGLAGSYEQYF. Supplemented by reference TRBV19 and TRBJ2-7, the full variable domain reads DGGITQSPKYLFRKEGQNVTLSCEQNLNHDAMYWYRQDPGQGLRLIYYSQIVNDFQKGDIAEGYSVSREKKESFPLTVTSAQKNPTAFYLCASRRGLAGSYEQYFGPGTRLTVT.

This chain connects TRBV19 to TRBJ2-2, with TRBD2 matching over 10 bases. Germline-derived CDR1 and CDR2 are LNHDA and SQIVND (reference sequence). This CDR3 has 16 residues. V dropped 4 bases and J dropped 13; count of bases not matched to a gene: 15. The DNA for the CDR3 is TGTGCCAGTAGTAAGAAAGGAGCGGGAGGGCCGTTGGGGCTGTTTTTT. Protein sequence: CASSKKGAGGPLGLFF.

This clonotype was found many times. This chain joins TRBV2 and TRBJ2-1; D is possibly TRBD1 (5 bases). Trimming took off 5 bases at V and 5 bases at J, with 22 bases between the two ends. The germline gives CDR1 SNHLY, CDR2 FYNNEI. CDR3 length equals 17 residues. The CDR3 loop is CASSLSRDRVSHNEQFF. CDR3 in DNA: TGTGCCAGCAGTCTTAGCAGGGATAGGGTTTCTCACAATGAGCAGTTCTTC. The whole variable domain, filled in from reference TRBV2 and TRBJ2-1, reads EPEVTQTPSHQVTQMGQEVILRCVPISNHLYFYWYRQILGQKVEFLVSFYNNEISEKSEIFDDQFSVERPDGSNFTLKIRSTKLEDSAMYFCASSLSRDRVSHNEQFFGPGTRLTVL.

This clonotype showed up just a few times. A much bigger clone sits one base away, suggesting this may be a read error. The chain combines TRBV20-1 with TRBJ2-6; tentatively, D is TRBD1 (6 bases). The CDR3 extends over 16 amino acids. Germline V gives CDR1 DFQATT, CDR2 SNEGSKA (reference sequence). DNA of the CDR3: TGCAGTGCCAGGGACACTCAAGACTCTGCGGCCAACGTCCTGACTTTC. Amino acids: CSARDTQDSAANVLTF.

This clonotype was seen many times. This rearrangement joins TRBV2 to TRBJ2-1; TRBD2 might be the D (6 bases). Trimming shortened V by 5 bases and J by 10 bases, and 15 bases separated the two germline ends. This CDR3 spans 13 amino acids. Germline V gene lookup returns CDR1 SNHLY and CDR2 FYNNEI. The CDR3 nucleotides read TGTGCCAGCAGTCTACAGATTCGGGAGGAGCAGTTCTTC. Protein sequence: CASSLQIREEQFF.

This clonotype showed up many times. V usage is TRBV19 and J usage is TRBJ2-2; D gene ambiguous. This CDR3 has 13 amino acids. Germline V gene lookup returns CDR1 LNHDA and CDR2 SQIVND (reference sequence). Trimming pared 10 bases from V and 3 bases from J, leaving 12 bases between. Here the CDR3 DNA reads TGTGCCACCCCGCGATTGGACACCGGGGAGCTGTTTTTT. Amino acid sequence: CATPRLDTGELFF.

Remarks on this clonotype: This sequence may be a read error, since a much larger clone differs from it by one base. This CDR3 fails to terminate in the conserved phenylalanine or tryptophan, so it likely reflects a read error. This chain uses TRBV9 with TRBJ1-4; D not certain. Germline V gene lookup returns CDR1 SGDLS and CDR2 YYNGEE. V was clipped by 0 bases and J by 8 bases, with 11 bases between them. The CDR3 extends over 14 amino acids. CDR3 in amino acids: CASSVEGLGEKLFL. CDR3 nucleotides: TGTGCCAGCAGCGTAGAGGGTTTAGGGGAAAAACTGTTTCTT.

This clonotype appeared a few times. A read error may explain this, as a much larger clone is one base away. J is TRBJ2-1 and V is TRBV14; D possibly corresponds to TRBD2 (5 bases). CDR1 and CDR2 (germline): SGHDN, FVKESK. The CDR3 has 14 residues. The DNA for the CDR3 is TGTGCCAGCAGCCAAGGGAGGCTAGCCCATGAGCAGTCCTTC. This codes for CASSQGRLAHEQSF.

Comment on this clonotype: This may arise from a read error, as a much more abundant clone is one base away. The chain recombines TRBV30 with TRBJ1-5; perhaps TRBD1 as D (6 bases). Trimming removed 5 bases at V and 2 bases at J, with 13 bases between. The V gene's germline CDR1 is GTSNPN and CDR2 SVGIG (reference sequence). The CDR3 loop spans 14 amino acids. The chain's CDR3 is CAWSTGVGNQPQHF. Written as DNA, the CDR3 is TGTGCCTGGTCGACAGGAGTTGGCAATCAGCCCCAGCATTTT. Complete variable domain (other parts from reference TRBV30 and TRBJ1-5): SQTIHQWPATLVQPVGSPLSLECTVEGTSNPNLYWYRQAAGRGLQLLFYSVGIGQISSEVPQNLSASRPQDRQFILSSKKLLLSDSGFYLCAWSTGVGNQPQHFGDGTRLSIL.

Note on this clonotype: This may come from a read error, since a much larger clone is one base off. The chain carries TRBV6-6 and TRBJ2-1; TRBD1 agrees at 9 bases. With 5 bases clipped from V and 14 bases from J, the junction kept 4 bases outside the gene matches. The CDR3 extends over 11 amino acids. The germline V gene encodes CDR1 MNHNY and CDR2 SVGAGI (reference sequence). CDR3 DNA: TGTGCCAGCAGTCACGACAGGGGGAAGTTCTTC. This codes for CASSHDRGKFF.

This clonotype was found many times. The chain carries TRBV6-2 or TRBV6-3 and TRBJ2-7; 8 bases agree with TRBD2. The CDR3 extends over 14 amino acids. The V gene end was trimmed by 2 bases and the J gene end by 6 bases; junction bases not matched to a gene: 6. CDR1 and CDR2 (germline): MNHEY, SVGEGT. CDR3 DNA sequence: TGTGCCAGCAGTTACGGGACTAGAAAGCTCGAGCAGTACTTC. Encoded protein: CASSYGTRKLEQYF.

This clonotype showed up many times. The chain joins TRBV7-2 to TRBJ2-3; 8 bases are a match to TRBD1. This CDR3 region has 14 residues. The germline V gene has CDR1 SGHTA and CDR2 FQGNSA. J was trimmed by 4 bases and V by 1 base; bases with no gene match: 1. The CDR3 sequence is CASSLDRGADTQYF. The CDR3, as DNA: TGTGCCAGCAGCTTAGACAGGGGGGCAGATACGCAGTATTTT.